Below are 18 T cell receptor beta chains sequenced from a single sample in a study of blood T cell repertoires in COVID-19. Sequencing was performed with immunoSEQ multiplex PCR; in TCRdb, only in-frame clones are kept and a portion is missing. This table has about 100,000 clones, more than 85% appearing once. Material for sequencing was peripheral blood. The source of these receptors is a man in his fifties or sixties with active COVID-19.

This chain connects TRBV4-2 to TRBJ2-7; 9 bases line up with TRBD2. The CDR3 totals 15 residues. V was clipped by 1 base and J by 6 bases; unmatched bases: 7. Germline V CDR1 and CDR2: LGHNA, YNFKEQ. CDR3 amino acids: CASSQGATSGFEQYV. The CDR3 DNA reads TGTGCCAGCAGCCAAGGTGCGACTAGCGGTTTCGAGCAGTACGTC.

The chain combines TRBV28 with TRBJ2-1; TRBD1 agrees at 7 bases. CDR3 size: 15 residues. Germline V lookup: CDR1 MDHEN, CDR2 SYDVKM. With V trimmed by 5 bases and J by 6 bases, 10 bases remained unmatched. CDR3 region: CASSQRQGWRNEQFF. The CDR3 DNA sequence: TGTGCCAGCAGTCAACGACAGGGATGGCGCAATGAGCAGTTCTTC.

This sequence joins TRBV6-5 and TRBJ2-5, with TRBD2 as a possible D gene (7 bases). Germline loops: CDR1 MNHEY, CDR2 SVGAGI. The CDR3 is 14 residues long. V gave up 7 bases and J gave up 4 bases, with 16 bases separating them. The CDR3 is CASTPIGGAETQYF. The CDR3 bases are TGTGCCAGCACCCCTATAGGGGGGGCAGAGACCCAGTACTTC.

The chain combines TRBV29-1 with TRBJ1-4; possible D gene TRBD1, 5 bases. Per germline, CDR1 SQVTM and CDR2 ANQGSEA. V gave up 6 bases and J gave up 0 bases, with 14 bases separating them. The CDR3 is 15 amino acids. The CDR3, as DNA: TGCAGCGTGCCCCTCGGGGGGACAACTAATGAAAAACTGTTTTTT. This encodes CSVPLGGTTNEKLFF.

The chain joins TRBV19 to TRBJ1-5; the match to TRBD1 covers 9 bases. The CDR3 has 17 amino acids. V shed 4 bases and J 3 bases; nucleotides not matched to a gene: 10. CDR1 is LNHDA, CDR2 SQIVND, per germline (reference sequence). The DNA for the CDR3 is TGTGCCAGTAGTACGACCGGGACAGGGTGGGCCAATCAGCCCCAGCATTTT. As protein: CASSTTGTGWANQPQHF.

This chain joins TRBV5-6 and TRBJ1-5, with D possibly matching TRBD1 (5 bases). Trimming cost V 2 bases and J 0 bases, with 12 bases left between them. The CDR3 runs 16 residues. CDR1 SGHDT and CDR2 YYEEEE come from the germline V gene. The DNA for the CDR3 is TGTGCCAGCAGCTTATTGGGGCAGAATAGCAATCAGCCCCAGCATTTT. Protein sequence: CASSLLGQNSNQPQHF.

V usage is TRBV9 and J usage is TRBJ2-1; 7 bases agree with TRBD2. Trimming at V came to 2 bases and at J to 1 base, leaving 6 bases not matched to a gene. This CDR3 region has 16 residues. Germline CDR1 is SGDLS and CDR2 is YYNGEE. CDR3 sequence (DNA): TGTGCCAGCAGCGTGGTTAGCGGGCAATCCTACAATGAGCAGTTCTTC. Amino acid sequence: CASSVVSGQSYNEQFF.

V gene TRBV11-2 combines with J gene TRBJ2-3; D remains unclear. The germline gives CDR1 SGHAT, CDR2 FQNNGV. The CDR3 covers 15 residues. With 1 base removed from V and 2 bases from J, the gap between germline ends came to 10 bases. The CDR3 nucleotides read TGTGCCAGCAGCTTAGGCGTCACTTCCACAGATACGCAGTATTTT. It is translated as CASSLGVTSTDTQYF.

The V gene is TRBV7-2, the J gene TRBJ1-1; the D is unclear. The V end was cut by 3 bases, the J end by 1 base, with 9 bases between. CDR1 and CDR2 from the germline V gene are SGHTA and FQGNSA. CDR3 length equals 14 residues. DNA of the CDR3: TGTGCCAGCAGCTTTCTTCGCGGGAACACTGAAGCTTTCTTT. It codes for CASSFLRGNTEAFF.

In this sample, this clone turned up a few times. The V call is TRBV2, the J call TRBJ1-1, with a weak D call TRBD1 (6 bases). The CDR3 length is 13 residues. The ends were cut back, 8 bases at V and 1 base at J, with 11 bases in the middle. Germline V CDR1 and CDR2: SNHLY, FYNNEI. The CDR3 region has the DNA TGTGCCAGCTCCCAGGGGCCGAACACTGAAGCTTTCTTT. Its translation is CASSQGPNTEAFF. Supplemented by reference TRBV2 and TRBJ1-1, the full variable domain reads EPEVTQTPSHQVTQMGQEVILRCVPISNHLYFYWYRQILGQKVEFLVSFYNNEISEKSEIFDDQFSVERPDGSNFTLKIRSTKLEDSAMYFCASSQGPNTEAFFGQGTRLTVV.

The chain carries TRBV9 and TRBJ1-5, with D possibly TRBD1 on 5 matching bases. CDR1 and CDR2 (germline): SGDLS, YYNGEE. The length of the CDR3 is 13 residues. V was pared by 3 bases and J by 5 bases, with 9 bases between. The CDR3 DNA reads TGTGCCAGCAGCGAGGCAGGGCATCAGCCCCAGCATTTT. Encoded protein: CASSEAGHQPQHF.

The chain couples TRBV15 to TRBJ1-6; D gene uncertain. CDR1 and CDR2 from the germline V gene are LNHNV and YYDKDF (reference sequence). V lost 0 bases, J lost 8 bases, and 5 bases lay in between. CDR3 length: 13 residues. The CDR3 region is CATSRDMYSPLHF. The CDR3 DNA sequence: TGTGCCACCAGCAGAGATATGTATTCACCCCTCCACTTT.

The chain combines TRBV21-1 with TRBJ2-3; the D call TRBD2 from the table was never checked on the DNA. TRBV21-1 is a recognized pseudogene. The CDR3 runs 17 residues. CDR3 residues: CASSTRLAGSSTDTQYF. The DNA for the CDR3 is TGTGCCAGCAGCACCCGACTAGCGGGATCCAGCACAGATACGCAGTATTTT.

This clone was counted a few times. The DNA of the CDR3 is TGTGCCAGCACCCCCGGGACAGGGGAAGCCTCCTACGAGCAGTACGTC. Its translation is CASTPGTGEASYEQYV. The chain carries TRBV6-2 or TRBV6-3 and TRBJ2-7; the match to TRBD1 covers 10 bases. CDR1 is MNHEY and CDR2 is SVGEGT in the germline V gene. CDR3 size: 16 residues. Trimming took 7 bases from V and 0 from J; bases not matched to a gene: 9.

The chain is built from TRBV24-1 and TRBJ2-3; possibly TRBD2 for D (6 bases). The ends were cut back, 7 bases at V and 1 base at J, with 8 bases in the middle. The CDR3 length is 13 residues. Per the germline V gene, CDR1 is KGHDR and CDR2 is SFDVKD. CDR3 sequence reads: CATSGTGTDTQYF. The CDR3 DNA reads TGTGCCACCAGCGGGACTGGCACAGATACGCAGTATTTT.

This chain links TRBV27 with TRBJ2-2; 9 bases map to TRBD1. This CDR3 has 16 residues. Germline V gene data show CDR1 as MNHEY and CDR2 as SMNVEV (reference sequence). Germline trimming cut 6 bases from V and 7 bases from J; bases unmatched to any gene: 12. DNA for the CDR3: TGTGCCAGCAGGGGGCGGGACAGGGAATTTATCGGGGAGCTGTTTTTT. Translating it yields CASRGRDREFIGELFF.

The chain links TRBV9 to TRBJ2-5; no firm D call. With 3 bases removed from V and 5 bases from J, the gap between germline ends came to 11 bases. Germline V gene data show CDR1 as SGDLS and CDR2 as YYNGEE. The CDR3 has 13 amino acids. The chain's CDR3 is CASSGSPEETQYF. CDR3 nucleotide sequence: TGTGCCAGCAGCGGCTCCCCTGAGGAGACCCAGTACTTC.

The V gene is TRBV10-2, the J gene TRBJ2-7, with 10 bases aligning to TRBD1. CDR1 is WSHSY and CDR2 is SAAADI in the germline V gene. The CDR3 has 15 amino acids. The V and J ends lost 3 bases and 1 base, in that order; junction bases with no gene match: 3. The CDR3, as DNA: TGCGCCAGCAGTGAAGGGACAGGGGCATCCTACGAGCAGTACGTC. It yields the protein CASSEGTGASYEQYV.